The clone carrying this TCR beta chain was recorded a few times. The CDR3 is 14 amino acids. Trimming pared 1 base from V and 8 bases from J, leaving 13 bases between. Germline-derived CDR1 and CDR2 are SGHRS and YFSETQ. These data originate in a study of shared clonotypes between healthy human individuals. Using immunoSEQ multiplex PCR, the repertoire was profiled, and TCRdb retains in-frame clones only, with some absent. The data contain approximately 720,000 clones, about 78% of them singletons. The origin of this receptor is a woman aged 30 to 39 in good health. The sample taken for sequencing was memory CD4+ T cells sorted from blood. The subset: CD45RA-negative fraction. V usage is TRBV5-1 and J usage is TRBJ2-1; D is unresolved. The DNA for the CDR3 is TGCGCCAGCAGCTTGTCGAGTGTGTTGGATGAGCAGTTCTTC. This encodes CASSLSSVLDEQFF. The full variable domain, rest sourced from reference TRBV5-1 and TRBJ2-1, is KAGVTQTPRYLIKTRGQQVTLSCSPISGHRSVSWYQQTPGQGLQFLFEYFSETQRNKGNFPGRFSGRQFSNSRSEMNVSTLELGDSALYLCASSLSSVLDEQFFGPGTRLTVL.